Below are 9 T cell receptor beta chains sequenced from a single sample in a study of identical twins. In TCRdb, the 5' RACE reads were re-called with MiXCR into one record per CDR3 protein. In the table there are hundreds of thousands of distinct CDR3 sequences, about 7.3% of which are singletons. These data are also associated with another study on yellow fever vaccine responses in identical twins.

Sequenced: memory (CD45RO+) T cells sorted from blood. These receptors all come from a woman between 18 and 29 years old in good health.

This clonotype was seen only a few times. This chain links TRBV5-1 with TRBJ1-6; unclear D gene. V dropped 2 bases and J dropped 10 bases, with 16 bases sitting between them. CDR1 is SGHRS, CDR2 YFSETQ, per germline. This CDR3 has 15 amino acids. This CDR3 is CASSLVSRTGSPLHF. The CDR3 nucleotides are TGCGCCAGCAGCTTAGTATCCCGCACCGGATCACCCCTCCACTTT.

The rearrangement links TRBV7-9 to TRBJ2-7, with D unclear. The length of the CDR3 is 12 residues. Germline values: CDR1 SEHNR, CDR2 FQNEAQ (reference sequence). Trimming cost V 5 bases and J 5 bases, with 10 bases left between them. The CDR3 sequence is CASSLIPHEQYF. The CDR3 nucleotides read TGTGCCAGCAGCCTAATCCCCCACGAGCAGTACTTC.

The chain couples TRBV12-3 or TRBV12-4 to TRBJ1-4; no clear D gene. The CDR3 sequence is 14 residues long. V was pared by 3 bases and J by 4 bases, with 9 bases between. The CDR3 coding sequence is TGTGCCAGCAGTTTGTGGGGAAATAATGAAAAACTGTTTTTT. Translated, it gives CASSLWGNNEKLFF.

The chain recombines TRBV5-1 with TRBJ2-2; tentatively, D is TRBD1 (6 bases). V lost 4 bases and J lost 2, with 18 bases in between. Germline values: CDR1 SGHRS, CDR2 YFSETQ. The CDR3 extends over 17 amino acids. Here the CDR3 reads CASSRRWDTLNTGELFF. In nucleotides, the CDR3 is TGCGCCAGCAGCCGACGCTGGGACACCCTCAACACCGGGGAGCTGTTTTTT.

This clonotype appeared a few times. This chain links TRBV12-3 or TRBV12-4 with TRBJ1-4; 9 nucleotides match TRBD1. The V gene end was trimmed by 6 bases and the J gene end by 10 bases; junction bases not matched to a gene: 15. This CDR3 is 16 amino acids long. CDR3: CASSIAPGQGLPKLFF. Here the CDR3 DNA reads TGTGCCAGCAGCATAGCGCCGGGACAGGGCCTTCCAAAACTGTTTTTT.

The chain uses TRBV2 and TRBJ2-1; 8 bases line up with TRBD2. With V trimmed by 6 bases and J by 8 bases, 3 bases remained unmatched. The CDR3 loop spans 12 amino acids. The germline V gene encodes CDR1 SNHLY and CDR2 FYNNEI. The CDR3 DNA is TGTGCCAGCAGACTAGCGGTCGATGAGCAGTTCTTC. Its translation is CASRLAVDEQFF.

This clonotype was observed a handful of times. The V gene is TRBV7-8, the J gene TRBJ2-7; the match to TRBD2 covers 9 bases. V shed 1 base and J 4 bases; nucleotides not matched to a gene: 5. The CDR3 extends over 15 amino acids. Per the germline V gene, CDR1 is SGHVS and CDR2 is FQNEAQ. The chain's CDR3 is CASSLVAGGGYEQYF. CDR3 nucleotide sequence: TGTGCCAGCAGCTTAGTCGCGGGGGGGGGTTACGAGCAGTACTTC.

This clonotype was detected ten times or more. A junction end diverges from the germline sequence, so it may reflect a read error. The J gene is TRBJ2-3, the V gene TRBV15; either TRBD1 or TRBD2 may supply D (6 bases each). Looked up from germline, CDR1 is LNHNV and CDR2 is YYDKDF (reference sequence). This CDR3 comprises 12 residues. The CDR3 bases are TGTGCCACCAGCACTCGGGACGGAGGGGGGAATTTT. Translation gives CATSTRDGGGNF.

This clonotype appeared a few times. This sequence joins TRBV5-8 and TRBJ1-1; possibly TRBD1 for D (5 bases). Looked up from germline, CDR1 is SGHTS and CDR2 is YDEGEE. V was clipped by 4 bases and J by 0 bases, with 13 bases between them. The CDR3 runs 15 residues. The CDR3 DNA follows: TGTGCCAGCAGCCTTACGGGACGGTTGAACACTGAAGCTTTCTTT. Translating gives CASSLTGRLNTEAFF. Filled out from reference TRBV5-8 and TRBJ1-1, the complete variable domain reads EAGVTQSPTHLIKTRGQQATLRCSPISGHTSVYWYQQALGLGLQFLLWYDEGEERNRGNFPPRFSGRQFPNYSSELNVNALELEDSALYLCASSLTGRLNTEAFFGQGTRLTVV.